The 17 T cell receptor beta chains below all came from one sample that was sequenced in a study of identical twins. TCRdb re-derived calls from the 5' RACE reads in MiXCR, one entry per CDR3 protein. The sample contains nearly 900,000 distinct CDR3 sequences, about 12% of which appear only once. These sequences were also reported in another study, on yellow fever vaccine responses in identical twins.

What was sequenced was PBMCs. These receptors all come from a woman younger than 30 in good health.

This clonotype was counted at least ten times. The junction departs from germline at one end; a sequencing error may be responsible. The CDR3 DNA sequence: TGTGCCAGCAGTCCCGACAGGGGACCCTACGAGCAGTACTTC. This encodes CASSPDRGPYEQYF. The chain carries TRBV5-1 and TRBJ2-7; 8 nucleotides agree with TRBD1. The CDR3 spans 14 residues. The germline CDR1 and CDR2 sequences are SGHRS and YFSETQ. Looking up the rest from reference TRBV5-1 and TRBJ2-7 gives the full variable domain: KAGVTQTPRYLIKTRGQQVTLSCSPISGHRSVSWYQQTPGQGLQFLFEYFSETQRNKGNFPGRFSGRQFSNSRSEMNVSTLELGDSALYLCASSPDRGPYEQYFGPGTRLTVT.

This chain uses TRBV5-1 with TRBJ2-3; D call uncertain. This CDR3 is built from 15 residues. Germline CDR1 reads SGHRS; CDR2 reads YFSETQ. Trimming removed 2 bases from V and 0 bases from J, with 10 bases in between. The CDR3: CASSLGSFSTDTQYF. The CDR3 bases are TGCGCCAGCAGCTTAGGGTCGTTCAGCACAGATACGCAGTATTTT. Filled out from reference TRBV5-1 and TRBJ2-3, the complete variable domain reads KAGVTQTPRYLIKTRGQQVTLSCSPISGHRSVSWYQQTPGQGLQFLFEYFSETQRNKGNFPGRFSGRQFSNSRSEMNVSTLELGDSALYLCASSLGSFSTDTQYFGPGTRLTVL.

This sequence joins TRBV11-1 and TRBJ2-5; no reliable D call. This CDR3 region has 14 residues. Trimming stripped 5 bases from V and 4 bases from J, with 14 bases between. Germline CDR1 is SGHAT and CDR2 is FQDESV (reference sequence). The CDR3 region is CASSPGWSSETQYF. The CDR3 DNA follows: TGTGCCAGCAGCCCTGGGTGGTCCTCAGAGACCCAGTACTTC.

This clonotype was seen ten or more times. The rearrangement joins TRBV2 to TRBJ2-7, with D unresolved. The germline gives CDR1 SNHLY, CDR2 FYNNEI. The V and J ends lost 8 bases and 2 bases respectively, with 10 bases between them. This CDR3 comprises 12 residues. The CDR3 spells CASSDGPYEQYF. The CDR3 DNA is TGTGCCAGCTCGGACGGACCCTACGAGCAGTACTTC.

V is TRBV27 and J is TRBJ1-2; no reliable D call. V shed 8 bases and J shed 7 bases, with 14 bases lying between them. This CDR3 is 12 amino acids long. In germline, CDR1 is MNHEY, CDR2 SMNVEV (reference sequence). The DNA for the CDR3 is TGTGCCAGCGTCGGGCTTGCTGGTGGCTACACCTTC. It yields the protein CASVGLAGGYTF.

This clonotype has a count of ten or more. The chain recombines TRBV4-1 with TRBJ1-6; no clear D. The length of the CDR3 is 15 residues. The V end was cut by 1 base, the J end by 7 bases, with 11 bases between. Per the germline V gene, CDR1 is MGHRA and CDR2 is YSYEKL. The CDR3: CASSQGQGLNSPLHF. CDR3 nucleotide sequence: TGCGCCAGCAGCCAAGGTCAAGGGTTAAATTCACCCCTCCACTTT.

This clonotype turned up a few times. V gene TRBV7-2 combines with J gene TRBJ2-1, with 11 bases aligning to TRBD1. Germline CDR1 SGHTA, CDR2 FQGNSA. V trimming: 3 bases; J trimming: 10 bases; junction bases outside the gene matches: 5. This CDR3 is 14 amino acids long. The CDR3 DNA is TGTGCCAGCAGCTTCGGACAGGGGGCGAGGGAGCAGTTCTTC. Protein product: CASSFGQGAREQFF.

The table lists this clonotype with a few counts. The V and J genes are TRBV11-3 and TRBJ2-1, with D tentatively TRBD1 (5 bases). V lost 5 bases and J 0 bases, leaving 14 bases between the germline ends. The length of the CDR3 is 16 residues. The V gene's germline CDR1 is SGHNT and CDR2 YENEEA. CDR3 sequence (DNA): TGTGCCAGCAGCCCAGGGATCCGGAGCTCCTACAATGAGCAGTTCTTC. The encoded protein is CASSPGIRSSYNEQFF.

The CDR3 region has the DNA TGTGCCAGCAGCTACCAACCGTTGCACACCGGGGAGCTGTTTTTT. This translates into CASSYQPLHTGELFF. V gene TRBV9 combines with J gene TRBJ2-2; no clear D. V gave up 4 bases and J gave up 3 bases, with 13 bases separating them. This CDR3 is built from 15 residues. Germline CDR1 and CDR2: SGDLS and YYNGEE. Variable domain in full (rest from reference TRBV9 and TRBJ2-2): DSGVTQTPKHLITATGQRVTLRCSPRSGDLSVYWYQQSLDQGLQFLIQYYNGEERAKGNILERFSAQQFPDLHSELNLSSLELGDSALYFCASSYQPLHTGELFFGEGSRLTVL.

This clonotype has more than one count but fewer than ten. CDR3 nucleotide sequence: TGTGCCAGCGGGTCCAGGACAACTTACAATGAGCAGTTCTTC. Encoded protein: CASGSRTTYNEQFF. The chain recombines TRBV28 with TRBJ2-1; D is possibly TRBD1 (5 bases). The CDR3 runs to 14 residues. Germline V gene lookup returns CDR1 MDHEN and CDR2 SYDVKM. V gave up 8 bases and J gave up 4 bases, with 15 bases separating them.

This chain links TRBV10-3 with TRBJ1-4; D gene ambiguous. Germline lookup yields CDR1 ENHRY and CDR2 SYGVKD. V shed 0 bases and J shed 9 bases, with 5 bases lying between them. The CDR3 length is 12 residues. The CDR3 sequence: CAISESQQKLFF. CDR3 coding DNA: TGTGCCATCAGTGAGTCCCAGCAAAAACTGTTTTTT.

A few counts support this clonotype. V gene TRBV28 combines with J gene TRBJ2-7; D gene uncertain. Trimming took 5 bases from V and 6 from J, leaving 11 bases between them. The CDR3 extends over 12 amino acids. Germline loops: CDR1 MDHEN, CDR2 SYDVKM. This chain's CDR3 is CASSPIIGEQYF. In DNA, the CDR3 is TGTGCCAGCAGTCCAATTATCGGCGAGCAGTACTTC.

In DNA, the CDR3 is TGTGCCAGCAGCTCGTCTCGAAGGGGGGTGACTGAAGCTTTCTTT. It yields the protein CASSSSRRGVTEAFF. This chain uses TRBV11-2 with TRBJ1-1; TRBD1 might be the D (6 bases). CDR1 is SGHAT and CDR2 is FQNNGV in the germline V gene. Trimming pared 4 bases from V and 5 bases from J, leaving 17 bases between. The CDR3 spans 15 residues.

The genes are TRBV15 and TRBJ2-3; D remains ambiguous. The CDR3 runs to 12 residues. Trimming pared 0 bases from V and 7 bases from J, leaving 5 bases between. Germline assignment: CDR1 LNHNV and CDR2 YYDKDF (reference sequence). CDR3 in DNA: TGTGCCACCAGCAGAGATAGGAATACGCAGTATTTT. This gives the protein CATSRDRNTQYF.

This clonotype was seen more than once but under ten times. The chain employs TRBV5-1 and TRBJ2-1; TRBD2 matches 14 bases. Germline CDR1 is SGHRS and CDR2 is YFSETQ. The CDR3 length is 16 residues. Losses at the gene ends were 4 bases for V and 7 bases for J; bases not matched to a gene: 7. CDR3 amino acids: CASSQGTSGSHNEQFF. As DNA, the CDR3 is TGCGCCAGCAGCCAGGGGACTAGCGGGAGTCATAATGAGCAGTTCTTC.

Only a few counts were recorded for this clonotype. The V gene is TRBV2, the J gene TRBJ2-1; 10 bases map to TRBD2. CDR1 is SNHLY, CDR2 FYNNEI, per germline. V was pared by 6 bases and J by 7 bases, with 9 bases of the junction left unmatched. This CDR3 spans 15 amino acids. The CDR3 sequence is CASRESGGAYNEQFF. In nucleotides, the CDR3 is TGTGCCAGCAGGGAAAGCGGGGGGGCATATAATGAGCAGTTCTTC.

Only a few counts were recorded for this clonotype. The CDR3 bases are TGTGCCAGCAGCTTCGAGCGGGAGAGAGTGGTCCACAATGAGCAGTTCTTC. Protein product: CASSFERERVVHNEQFF. The chain is built from TRBV13 and TRBJ2-1; 8 bases match TRBD2. V was pared by 3 bases and J by 5 bases, with 12 bases of the junction left unmatched. From germline, CDR1 is PRHDT and CDR2 FYEKMQ (reference sequence). The CDR3 spans 17 residues. Full variable domain (rest looked up from reference TRBV13 and TRBJ2-1): AAGVIQSPRHLIKEKRETATLKCYPIPRHDTVYWYQQGPGQDPQFLISFYEKMQSDKGSIPDRFSAQQFSDYHSELNMSSLELGDSALYFCASSFERERVVHNEQFFGPGTRLTVL.